These T cell receptor beta chains were read from a single sample in a study of T-cell memory formation after mild COVID-19. TCRdb recomputed calls from the 5' RACE reads with MiXCR, one row per CDR3 protein. This table holds 400,000 to 500,000 distinct CDR3 sequences, approximately 24% found once. Sequencing input: PBMCs or a T cell subset sorted from them (not recorded which). The receptor set was obtained from an adult woman who had mild COVID-19 (a few samples of this study predate the infection). Cell type and time point are not known. The CDR3 runs from the conserved cysteine through the conserved F or W. Fields, in order: V gene, J gene, CDR3 length, CDR3 protein.

v_call: TRBV4-1; j_call: TRBJ1-3; cdr3_length: 19; cdr3_aa: CASRPKEPLGPTTGNTIYF
v_call: TRBV3-1; j_call: TRBJ2-5; cdr3_length: 16; cdr3_aa: CASSQASGDRWETQYF
v_call: TRBV29-1; j_call: TRBJ2-3; cdr3_length: 13; cdr3_aa: CSVDGTGGDTQYF
v_call: TRBV4-1; j_call: TRBJ2-5; cdr3_length: 13; cdr3_aa: CASSQASEETQYF
v_call: TRBV12-3/TRBV12-4; j_call: TRBJ1-6; cdr3_length: 15; cdr3_aa: CASSLAGIYNSPLHF
v_call: TRBV6-5; j_call: TRBJ1-6; cdr3_length: 12; cdr3_aa: CASRAPNSPLHF
v_call: TRBV20-1; j_call: TRBJ1-1; cdr3_length: 14; cdr3_aa: CSARADPGDTEAFF
v_call: TRBV5-6; j_call: TRBJ2-7; cdr3_length: 15; cdr3_aa: CASSRRQGPPYEQYF
v_call: TRBV10-3; j_call: TRBJ2-7; cdr3_length: 15; cdr3_aa: CAIRLGGTGNPEQYF
v_call: TRBV13; j_call: TRBJ2-7; cdr3_length: 14; cdr3_aa: CASRALREGYEQYF
v_call: TRBV29-1; j_call: TRBJ1-2; cdr3_length: 14; cdr3_aa: CSVDRQLGSYGYTF
v_call: TRBV5-1; j_call: TRBJ1-1; cdr3_length: 15; cdr3_aa: CASSLALRGLTEAFF
v_call: TRBV12-3/TRBV12-4; j_call: TRBJ2-7; cdr3_length: 13; cdr3_aa: CASSPRLGDEQYF
v_call: TRBV7-8; j_call: TRBJ1-2; cdr3_length: 14; cdr3_aa: CASSLVSPGNGYTF
v_call: TRBV11-1; j_call: TRBJ1-1; cdr3_length: 15; cdr3_aa: CASSLERGAGSEAFF
v_call: TRBV28; j_call: TRBJ2-3; cdr3_length: 16; cdr3_aa: CASSLGSGRPNDTQYF
v_call: TRBV5-1; j_call: TRBJ1-1; cdr3_length: 16; cdr3_aa: CASSSGQVVANTEAFF
v_call: TRBV24-1; j_call: TRBJ1-1; cdr3_length: 13; cdr3_aa: CATSDRSSTEAFF
v_call: TRBV5-1; j_call: TRBJ1-2; cdr3_length: 12; cdr3_aa: CASRRDSYGYTF
v_call: TRBV11-2; j_call: TRBJ2-3; cdr3_length: 16; cdr3_aa: CASSSLPGLRRNTQYF
v_call: TRBV7-6; j_call: TRBJ1-1; cdr3_length: 17; cdr3_aa: CASSLNSQGLLITEAFF
v_call: TRBV30; j_call: TRBJ1-1; cdr3_length: 15; cdr3_aa: CAWTPPGTGVTEAFF
v_call: TRBV5-1; j_call: TRBJ2-4; cdr3_length: 11; cdr3_aa: CASSLDNIQYF
v_call: TRBV5-1; j_call: TRBJ2-1; cdr3_length: 15; cdr3_aa: CASLASGSSYNEQFF
v_call: TRBV12-3/TRBV12-4; j_call: TRBJ2-2; cdr3_length: 13; cdr3_aa: CASSLLGSGELFF
v_call: TRBV5-1; j_call: TRBJ2-1; cdr3_length: 16; cdr3_aa: CASSSGTGLSYNEQFF
v_call: TRBV7-9; j_call: TRBJ1-1; cdr3_length: 14; cdr3_aa: CASSLRGQTNEAFF
v_call: TRBV5-1; j_call: TRBJ2-3; cdr3_length: 17; cdr3_aa: CASSLGLSTGVTDTQYF
v_call: TRBV12-3/TRBV12-4; j_call: TRBJ2-1; cdr3_length: 16; cdr3_aa: CASSPTSGDPYNEQFF
v_call: TRBV18; j_call: TRBJ2-7; cdr3_length: 12; cdr3_aa: CASSMKGVEQYF
v_call: TRBV12-3/TRBV12-4; j_call: TRBJ1-4; cdr3_length: 15; cdr3_aa: CASSSPGTGVEKLFF
v_call: TRBV7-2; j_call: TRBJ2-3; cdr3_length: 15; cdr3_aa: CASLSQGLVTDTQYF
v_call: TRBV4-1; j_call: TRBJ2-1; cdr3_length: 16; cdr3_aa: CASSQVWQGTYNEQFF
v_call: TRBV5-1; j_call: TRBJ1-6; cdr3_length: 16; cdr3_aa: CASSPQGADYNSPLHF
v_call: TRBV10-3; j_call: TRBJ1-2; cdr3_length: 14; cdr3_aa: CAISTTGVIYGYTF
v_call: TRBV12-3/TRBV12-4; j_call: TRBJ1-2; cdr3_length: 15; cdr3_aa: CASSLGRQGAYGYTF
v_call: TRBV5-1; j_call: TRBJ2-7; cdr3_length: 17; cdr3_aa: CASSFNRDSNRAYEQYF
v_call: TRBV5-1; j_call: TRBJ2-2; cdr3_length: 13; cdr3_aa: CASSNDLTGELFF
v_call: TRBV6-6; j_call: TRBJ2-5; cdr3_length: 14; cdr3_aa: CASSYYRGGETQYF